The 16 T cell receptor beta chains below were found in one sample sequenced in a study of control samples from healthy donors and cancer patients. Method: immunoSEQ multiplex PCR; TCRdb's copy keeps in-frame clones and lacks some. The sample includes 150,000 to 200,000 clones, 90% seen only once; the top ten take 1.2% to 1.5%. The sequenced sample consisted of blood. These receptors all come from a woman in her forties or fifties in good health.

The chain is built from TRBV6-5 and TRBJ1-2, with unresolved D. V was shortened by 6 bases and J by 0 bases, with 8 bases between the two germline ends. Germline loops: CDR1 MNHEY, CDR2 SVGAGI. CDR3 size: 13 residues. CDR3 bases: TGTGCCAGCAGCCCGACATCTAACTATGGCTACACCTTC. Amino acids: CASSPTSNYGYTF.

The chain employs TRBV6-2 or TRBV6-3 and TRBJ1-4; maybe TRBD1 (5 bases). This CDR3 is 13 amino acids long. CDR1 is MNHEY and CDR2 is SVGEGT in the germline V gene. V was shortened by 4 bases and J by 10 bases, with 13 bases between the two germline ends. CDR3 DNA: TGTGCCAGCAGTTGGCAGAATGGGGCAAAACTGTTTTTT. This codes for CASSWQNGAKLFF.

V gene TRBV4-3 combines with J gene TRBJ2-1; D is ambiguous. Germline loops: CDR1 LGHNA, CDR2 YSLEER. The CDR3 runs to 18 residues. V was pared by 0 bases and J by 7 bases, with 22 bases between. The CDR3 spells CASSQDPSGAGWSNEQFF. DNA of the CDR3: TGCGCCAGCAGCCAAGATCCTTCGGGCGCAGGTTGGAGTAATGAGCAGTTCTTC.

The rearrangement links TRBV30 to TRBJ1-3; D unclear. V shed 1 base and J shed 9 bases, with 10 bases lying between them. The CDR3 runs to 12 residues. Germline CDR1 reads GTSNPN; CDR2 reads SVGIG (reference sequence). The CDR3 loop is CAWSENLPTIYF. The CDR3 region has the DNA TGTGCCTGGAGTGAAAATCTCCCCACCATATATTTT.

The chain couples TRBV9 to TRBJ2-3, with D possibly matching TRBD2 (6 bases). There are 15 residues in the CDR3. Trimming pared 0 bases from V and 0 bases from J, leaving 8 bases between. Germline loops: CDR1 SGDLS, CDR2 YYNGEE. In DNA form, the CDR3 reads TGTGCCAGCAGCGTAGAAGGGACTAGCACAGATACGCAGTATTTT. Translation gives CASSVEGTSTDTQYF.

V is TRBV9 and J is TRBJ2-5, with unresolved D. The CDR3 length is 13 residues. V shed 0 bases and J shed 1 base, with 4 bases lying between them. Germline V gene sequence: CDR1 SGDLS, CDR2 YYNGEE. CDR3 DNA: TGTGCCAGCAGCGTAGAAGTCCAAGAGACCCAGTACTTC. Protein product: CASSVEVQETQYF. Full variable domain (outside the CDR3, taken from reference TRBV9 and TRBJ2-5): DSGVTQTPKHLITATGQRVTLRCSPRSGDLSVYWYQQSLDQGLQFLIQYYNGEERAKGNILERFSAQQFPDLHSELNLSSLELGDSALYFCASSVEVQETQYFGPGTRLLVL.

This chain connects TRBV3-1 (or the pseudogene TRBV3-2) to TRBJ2-3; D is perhaps TRBD1 (6 bases). V lost 3 bases and J lost 1, with 14 bases in between. Germline CDR1 is LGHDT and CDR2 is YNNKEL (reference sequence). The CDR3 length is 16 residues. Here the CDR3 reads CASSQSGTTGTDTQYF. CDR3 sequence (DNA): TGTGCCAGCAGCCAGTCCGGGACAACCGGCACAGATACGCAGTATTTT.

This chain joins TRBV11-2 and TRBJ2-4; D perhaps matches TRBD2 (5 bases). This CDR3 spans 15 amino acids. Trimming removed 5 bases at V and 5 bases at J, with 16 bases between. Looked up from germline, CDR1 is SGHAT and CDR2 is FQNNGV. The CDR3 DNA follows: TGTGCCAGCAGCCCGGGGAGTAGCTTGCAAAACATTCAGTACTTC. This sequence encodes CASSPGSSLQNIQYF.

V gene TRBV5-1 combines with J gene TRBJ1-4, with 7 nucleotides matching TRBD1. The CDR3 covers 14 residues. Germline assignment: CDR1 SGHRS and CDR2 YFSETQ. The ends lost 1 base at V and 3 bases at J; junction bases unmatched: 0. The CDR3 spells CASSLQGANEKLFF. DNA for the CDR3: TGCGCCAGCAGCTTGCAGGGGGCTAATGAAAAACTGTTTTTT. Based on the CDR3 plus reference TRBV5-1 and TRBJ1-4, the full variable domain is KAGVTQTPRYLIKTRGQQVTLSCSPISGHRSVSWYQQTPGQGLQFLFEYFSETQRNKGNFPGRFSGRQFSNSRSEMNVSTLELGDSALYLCASSLQGANEKLFFGSGTQLSVL.

This rearrangement joins TRBV6-4 to TRBJ2-3; TRBD1 aligns across 7 bases. This CDR3 spans 14 amino acids. Trimming took 10 bases from V and 1 from J; bases not matched to a gene: 8. Germline assignment: CDR1 MRHNA and CDR2 SNTAGT. CDR3 amino acids: CATKQGQGTDTQYF. CDR3 nucleotides: TGTGCCACCAAACAGGGGCAAGGCACAGATACGCAGTATTTT.

The J gene is TRBJ2-7, the V gene TRBV18, with a weak D call TRBD2 (5 bases). From germline, CDR1 is KGHSH and CDR2 LQKENI. There are 15 residues in the CDR3. The V and J ends lost 3 bases and 3 bases respectively, with 15 bases between them. The CDR3 region is CASSPAGWDFYEQYF. In DNA form, the CDR3 reads TGTGCCAGCTCACCGGCGGGTTGGGATTTCTACGAGCAGTACTTC.

The J gene is TRBJ1-2, the V gene TRBV3-1 (or the pseudogene TRBV3-2); 7 nucleotides agree with TRBD1. V lost 4 bases, J lost 8 bases, and 4 bases stayed unmatched. Germline assignment: CDR1 LGHDT and CDR2 YNNKEL (reference sequence). The length of the CDR3 is 12 residues. The CDR3 here is CASSPGGSGYTF. Here the CDR3 DNA reads TGTGCCAGCAGCCCAGGGGGGAGCGGCTACACCTTC.

The rearrangement joins TRBV5-1 to TRBJ1-4; D may be TRBD1 (5 bases). The V end was cut by 1 base, the J end by 8 bases, with 15 bases between. CDR3 length equals 15 residues. CDR1 is SGHRS, CDR2 YFSETQ, per germline. The CDR3 nucleotides are TGCGCCAGCAGCTTGCGACAGCCGATCTTGGAAAAACTGTTTTTT. Protein sequence: CASSLRQPILEKLFF. Using reference TRBV5-1 and TRBJ1-4 for the parts outside the CDR3, the full variable domain is KAGVTQTPRYLIKTRGQQVTLSCSPISGHRSVSWYQQTPGQGLQFLFEYFSETQRNKGNFPGRFSGRQFSNSRSEMNVSTLELGDSALYLCASSLRQPILEKLFFGSGTQLSVL.

V gene TRBV25-1 combines with J gene TRBJ1-1; no clear D. Germline V gives CDR1 MGHDK, CDR2 SYGVNS. Trimming shortened V by 3 bases and J by 0 bases, and 11 bases separated the two germline ends. This CDR3 is built from 15 residues. DNA for the CDR3: TGTGCCAGCAGTGAGGATAGAGTCATGAACACTGAAGCTTTCTTT. Protein: CASSEDRVMNTEAFF.

The chain couples TRBV7-3 to TRBJ1-1, with TRBD1 matching 7 bases. The CDR3 has 13 residues. The V gene end was trimmed by 5 bases and the J gene end by 1 base; junction bases not matched to a gene: 1. The germline V gene has CDR1 SGHTA and CDR2 FQGTGA. This CDR3 reads CASSPGGNTEAFF. CDR3 nucleotide sequence: TGTGCCAGCAGCCCAGGGGGGAACACTGAAGCTTTCTTT. Together with reference TRBV7-3 and TRBJ1-1, the CDR3 gives the full variable domain: GAGVSQTPSNKVTEKGKYVELRCDPISGHTALYWYRQSLGQGPEFLIYFQGTGAADDSGLPNDRFFAVRPEGSVSTLKIQRTERGDSAVYLCASSPGGNTEAFFGQGTRLTVV.

V gene TRBV6-5 combines with J gene TRBJ2-5, with D perhaps given as TRBD1 or TRBD2 (5 bases each). The V end was cut by 4 bases, the J end by 5 bases, with 8 bases between. Germline CDR1 is MNHEY and CDR2 is SVGAGI. This CDR3 has 12 residues. Here the CDR3 reads CASSSEGETQYF. CDR3 DNA: TGTGCCAGCAGTTCCGAGGGGGAGACCCAGTACTTC.